This passage covers 9 T cell receptor beta chains from one sample sequenced in a study of early stage breast cancer tumors. Generated by immunoSEQ multiplex PCR, the TCRdb table keeps only in-frame clones and is missing some. The sample yields more than 8,500 clones, 78% seen once. The sequenced sample consisted of normal breast tissue next to the tumor. The receptors stem from a person in their 40s with breast cancer.

The chain combines TRBV7-6 with TRBJ2-5, with 11 bases identical to TRBD2. Germline CDR1 and CDR2: SGHVS and FNYEAQ. The CDR3 loop spans 15 amino acids. With 8 bases clipped from V and 1 base from J, the junction kept 6 bases outside the gene matches. DNA of the CDR3: TGTGCCAGCCACCCTAGCGGGAGGCCCCAAGAGACCCAGTACTTC. It specifies CASHPSGRPQETQYF.

This clone has a handful of counts. V gene TRBV7-6 combines with J gene TRBJ2-7; D not certain. V was cut by 5 bases and J by 7 bases, with 12 bases left in between. The germline V gene has CDR1 SGHVS and CDR2 FNYEAQ. The CDR3 runs 12 residues. In DNA, the CDR3 is TGTGCCAGCAGCGAGAGAGTAACGGAGCAGTACTTC. Amino acids: CASSERVTEQYF.

The chain uses TRBV7-9 and TRBJ2-1; D may be TRBD2 (6 bases). The germline gives CDR1 SEHNR, CDR2 FQNEAQ (reference sequence). The V end lost 1 base, the J end lost 0 bases, and 7 bases lay between the germline ends. This CDR3 contains 15 residues. Here the CDR3 reads CASSLGRGSYNEQFF. In nucleotides, the CDR3 is TGTGCCAGCAGCTTAGGGCGGGGCTCCTACAATGAGCAGTTCTTC.

The chain recombines TRBV14 with TRBJ2-3, with D hard to call. Between the trimmed V and J ends, which lost 2 bases and 2 bases, there was a span of 8 bases. CDR1 and CDR2 from the germline V gene are SGHDN and FVKESK. The CDR3 extends over 14 amino acids. The CDR3, as DNA: TGTGCCAGCAGCCAATACAGAATCACAGATACGCAGTATTTT. It specifies CASSQYRITDTQYF. The variable domain in full, completed from reference TRBV14 and TRBJ2-3, reads EAGVTQFPSHSVIEKGQTVTLRCDPISGHDNLYWYRRVMGKEIKFLLHFVKESKQDESGMPNNRFLAERTGGTYSTLKVQPAELEDSGVYFCASSQYRITDTQYFGPGTRLTVL.

V gene TRBV5-1 combines with J gene TRBJ2-7; D could derive from TRBD1 or TRBD2 (7 bases each). V lost 1 base and J 6 bases, leaving 17 bases between the germline ends. Germline V gene data show CDR1 as SGHRS and CDR2 as YFSETQ. There are 15 residues in the CDR3. For the CDR3, the DNA is TGCGCCAGCAGCTTGAATGGCAGGGGGGGGTCCGAGCAGTACTTC. This encodes CASSLNGRGGSEQYF.

The J gene is TRBJ2-6, the V gene TRBV5-5, with 9 bases lining up with TRBD2. V lost 1 base and J lost 0; bases outside the gene matches: 8. The germline V gene encodes CDR1 SGHKS and CDR2 YYEKEE (reference sequence). This CDR3 is built from 19 residues. CDR3 sequence: CASSLITSGLSSGANVLTF. The CDR3 region has the DNA TGTGCCAGCAGCTTGATAACTAGCGGGCTATCCTCTGGGGCCAACGTCCTGACTTTC.

Judged by abundance, this clone is large. V and J are TRBV7-9 and TRBJ1-2; D remains unclear. From germline, CDR1 is SEHNR and CDR2 FQNEAQ (reference sequence). The CDR3 extends over 15 amino acids. Deletions cut 1 base from V and 4 bases from J, with 13 bases between. This chain's CDR3 is CASSLDVRRAYGYTF. The DNA of the CDR3 is TGTGCCAGCAGCTTAGACGTGAGGCGAGCCTATGGCTACACCTTC.

The V call is TRBV5-6, the J call TRBJ2-5, with 13 bases lining up with TRBD2. J gave up 3 bases and V 4 bases, and 6 bases lay outside the gene matches. There are 16 residues in the CDR3. Germline-derived CDR1 and CDR2 are SGHDT and YYEEEE. Here the CDR3 reads CASSPSTSGGKETQYF. CDR3 DNA: TGTGCCAGCAGCCCCTCGACTAGCGGGGGGAAAGAGACCCAGTACTTC.

The chain couples TRBV6-1 to TRBJ1-1, with D uncertain. V lost 2 bases to trimming and J lost 3 bases, with 16 bases between them. CDR1 is MNHNS and CDR2 is SASEGT in the germline V gene. This CDR3 is 16 amino acids long. Here the CDR3 DNA reads TGTGCCAGCAGTGAAACGATGCGGGGATTCGACACTGAAGCTTTCTTT. Translation: CASSETMRGFDTEAFF.